This T cell receptor (beta chain) derives from a study of blood T cell repertoires in COVID-19. The CDR3 runs 17 residues. Germline V gene lookup returns CDR1 SGDLS and CDR2 YYNGEE. V lost 2 bases and J lost 1; bases outside the gene matches: 6. Repertoires were generated with immunoSEQ multiplex PCR, while TCRdb's copy carries only in-frame clones and drops some. This table has 150,000 to 200,000 clones, 65% to 90% appearing once. The V call is TRBV9, the J call TRBJ2-5, with TRBD2 matching over 12 bases. This clonotype was sampled from a man in his sixties with acute or convalescent COVID-19. Material for sequencing was peripheral blood. CDR3 in DNA: TGTGCCAGCAGCGTCGGACTAGCGGGGCCGCTCCAAGAGACCCAGTACTTC. Translated: CASSVGLAGPLQETQYF.